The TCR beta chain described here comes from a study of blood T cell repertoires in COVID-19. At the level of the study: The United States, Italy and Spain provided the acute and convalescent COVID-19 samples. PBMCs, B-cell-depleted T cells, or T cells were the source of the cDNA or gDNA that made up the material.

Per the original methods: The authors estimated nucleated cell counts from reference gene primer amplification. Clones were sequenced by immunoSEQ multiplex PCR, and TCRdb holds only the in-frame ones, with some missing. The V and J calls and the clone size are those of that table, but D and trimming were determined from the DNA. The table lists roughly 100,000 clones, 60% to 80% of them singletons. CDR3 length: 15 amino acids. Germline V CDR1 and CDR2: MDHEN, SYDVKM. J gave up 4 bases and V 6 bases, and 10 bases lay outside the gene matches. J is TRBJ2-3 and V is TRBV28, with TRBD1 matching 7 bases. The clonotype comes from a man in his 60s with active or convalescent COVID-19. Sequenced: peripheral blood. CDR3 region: CASSSGTVGPDTQYF. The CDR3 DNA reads TGTGCCAGCAGCTCCGGGACAGTAGGACCAGATACGCAGTATTTT.